What follows is one T cell receptor (beta chain) and its context. Being one base from a much bigger clone, this may be a read error. No conserved phenylalanine or tryptophan ends this CDR3, so it is likely a read error. The sample comes from a study of regulatory T cells in long-lasting Graves disease. At the level of the study: Positive TSH receptor antibodies alongside over 5 years of antithyroid drugs were what marked Graves' disease as persistent.

Time point in this sample: persistent/refractory GD, antithyroid drugs over 5 years with positive TRAb. Generation of the TCR library employed RNA extracted from PBMCs. According to the study, TCR beta libraries were built with iRepertoire HTBI primers and CDR3-region Arm-PCR. MiXCR was run by TCRdb on the multiplex PCR reads, yielding one entry per CDR3 protein. The table shows some 420,000 distinct CDR3 sequences, with under 25% occurring only once. With 2 bases removed from V and 6 bases from J, the gap between germline ends came to 16 bases. The CDR3 has 15 residues. Germline CDR1 and CDR2: MNHEY and SVGEGT.

The chain couples TRBV6-2 or TRBV6-3 to TRBJ2-5; D not resolved. This clonotype was sampled from a female donor with Graves disease. The sequencing used peripheral blood mononuclear cells (PBMCs), collected when the disease was refractory, from a patient treated with antithyroid drugs. CDR3 DNA: TGTGCCAGCAGTTACACCAGACTCTCCTTAAAGACCCAGTACCTC. This codes for CASSYTRLSLKTQYL.